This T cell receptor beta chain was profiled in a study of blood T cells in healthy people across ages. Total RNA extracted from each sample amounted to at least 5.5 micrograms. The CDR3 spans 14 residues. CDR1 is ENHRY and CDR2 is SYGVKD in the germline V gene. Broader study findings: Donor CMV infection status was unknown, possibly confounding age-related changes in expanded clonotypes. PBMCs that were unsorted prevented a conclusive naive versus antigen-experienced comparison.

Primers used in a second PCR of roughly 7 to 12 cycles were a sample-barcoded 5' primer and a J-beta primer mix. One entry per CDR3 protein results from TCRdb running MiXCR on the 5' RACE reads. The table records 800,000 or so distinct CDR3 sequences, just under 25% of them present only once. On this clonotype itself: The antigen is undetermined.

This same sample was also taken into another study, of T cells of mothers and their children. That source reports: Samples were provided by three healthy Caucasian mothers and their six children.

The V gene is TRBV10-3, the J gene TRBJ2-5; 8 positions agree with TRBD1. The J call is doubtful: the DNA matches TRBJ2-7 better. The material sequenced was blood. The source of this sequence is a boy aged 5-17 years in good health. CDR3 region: CAISRTTGGYEQYF. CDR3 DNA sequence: TGTGCCATCAGTCGCACTACAGGGGGGTACGAGCAGTACTTC.